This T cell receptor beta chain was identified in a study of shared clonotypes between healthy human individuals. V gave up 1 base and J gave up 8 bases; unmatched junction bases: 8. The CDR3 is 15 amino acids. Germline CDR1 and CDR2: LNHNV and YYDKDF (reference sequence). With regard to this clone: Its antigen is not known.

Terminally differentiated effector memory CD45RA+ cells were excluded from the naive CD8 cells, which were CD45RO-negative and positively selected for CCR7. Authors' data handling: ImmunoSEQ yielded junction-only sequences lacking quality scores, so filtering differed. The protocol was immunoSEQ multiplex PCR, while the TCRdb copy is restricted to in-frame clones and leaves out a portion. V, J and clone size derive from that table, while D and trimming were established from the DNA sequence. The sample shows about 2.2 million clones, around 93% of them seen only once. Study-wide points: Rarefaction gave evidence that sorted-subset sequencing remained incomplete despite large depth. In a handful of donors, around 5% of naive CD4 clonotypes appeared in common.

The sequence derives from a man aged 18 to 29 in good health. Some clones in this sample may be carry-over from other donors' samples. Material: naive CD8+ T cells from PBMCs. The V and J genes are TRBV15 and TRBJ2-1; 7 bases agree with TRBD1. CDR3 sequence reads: CATSRGRTGEDEQFF. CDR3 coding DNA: TGTGCCACCAGCAGAGGGCGGACAGGAGAGGATGAGCAGTTCTTC.